What follows are 21 T cell receptor beta chains derived from one specimen sequenced in a study of T cell responses to AZD1222 COVID-19 vaccine. Some clones are missing from TCRdb's copy, which holds only in-frame ones; the method was immunoSEQ multiplex PCR. The sample lists approximately 150,000 clones; approximately 90% were seen once. The material sequenced was peripheral blood, taken 28 days after the second AZD1222 dose. All receptors derive from an adult who received the AZD1222 COVID-19 vaccine.

This clone was counted a single time. V and J are TRBV4-3 and TRBJ2-7; TRBD1 is a possible D gene (6 bases). CDR1 is LGHNA and CDR2 is YSLEER in the germline V gene. V shed 1 base and J shed 6 bases, with 13 bases lying between them. The length of the CDR3 is 14 residues. The CDR3 sequence is CASSQGQGYGEQYF. The CDR3 region has the DNA TGCGCCAGCAGCCAAGGGCAGGGGTATGGCGAGCAGTACTTC.

This clone was seen just once. V and J are TRBV24-1 and TRBJ1-4, with D maybe TRBD1 (6 bases). Trimming removed 3 bases from V and 0 bases from J, with 7 bases in between. This CDR3 has 15 residues. The germline V gene has CDR1 KGHDR and CDR2 SFDVKD. CDR3 nucleotide sequence: TGTGCCACCAGTGATGGGGGGCCAACTAATGAAAAACTGTTTTTT. This gives the protein CATSDGGPTNEKLFF.

The rearrangement joins TRBV28 to TRBJ2-3; tentative D call: TRBD2 (5 bases). V was clipped by 5 bases and J by 0 bases, with 12 bases between them. This CDR3 has 15 amino acids. Germline V gene sequence: CDR1 MDHEN, CDR2 SYDVKM. The DNA of the CDR3 is TGTGCCAGCAGTGGCCCGGGATCTAGCACAGATACGCAGTATTTT. This encodes CASSGPGSSTDTQYF.

This chain joins TRBV29-1 and TRBJ2-3; perhaps D is TRBD1 or TRBD2 (5 bases each). This CDR3 is built from 14 residues. Germline V lookup: CDR1 SQVTM, CDR2 ANQGSEA. V gave up 6 bases and J gave up 0 bases, with 13 bases separating them. The CDR3 nucleotides are TGCAGCGTCGCCCGGGGCTCTAGCACAGATACGCAGTATTTT. It is translated as CSVARGSSTDTQYF.

V usage is TRBV27 and J usage is TRBJ2-5, with D hard to call. V lost 5 bases, J lost 3 bases, and 13 bases lay in between. The CDR3 covers 14 residues. Germline assignment: CDR1 MNHEY and CDR2 SMNVEV (reference sequence). The CDR3 loop reads CASSQSGRKETQYF. The CDR3 coding sequence is TGTGCCAGCAGTCAGTCGGGCAGAAAAGAGACCCAGTACTTC.

The V and J genes are TRBV7-9 and TRBJ2-1; D may be TRBD1 (6 bases). In germline, CDR1 is SEHNR, CDR2 FQNEAQ (reference sequence). Trimming removed 5 bases at V and 6 bases at J, with 17 bases between. The CDR3 runs 15 residues. Written as DNA, the CDR3 is TGTGCCAGCAGCCCACAGGGACGCCTCGGCAATGAGCAGTTCTTC. Translated, it gives CASSPQGRLGNEQFF.

The chain recombines TRBV10-3 with TRBJ1-2, with D perhaps TRBD1 (6 bases). This CDR3 is 15 amino acids long. With 5 bases removed from V and 2 bases from J, the gap between germline ends came to 15 bases. Germline CDR1 and CDR2: ENHRY and SYGVKD. CDR3 protein: CAISPGGGTNYGYTF. The CDR3 nucleotides are TGTGCCATCAGTCCCGGAGGGGGAACAAACTATGGCTACACCTTC.

The genes are TRBV6-2 or TRBV6-3 and TRBJ2-7; D possibly uses TRBD1 or TRBD2 (5 bases each). V dropped 2 bases and J dropped 6 bases, with 20 bases sitting between them. Germline loops: CDR1 MNHEY, CDR2 SVGEGT. This CDR3 is built from 16 residues. CDR3 sequence: CASSYGDSGASSEQYF. The CDR3, as DNA: TGTGCCAGCAGTTACGGTGACAGCGGAGCCTCGAGCGAGCAGTACTTC.

V usage is TRBV29-1 and J usage is TRBJ2-3, with 9 bases matching TRBD2. The ends lost 0 bases at V and 2 bases at J; junction bases unmatched: 6. The CDR3 is 16 amino acids. CDR1 is SQVTM, CDR2 ANQGSEA, per germline. CDR3 loop: CSVEDGSGSPTDTQYF. The DNA for the CDR3 is TGCAGCGTTGAAGACGGTAGCGGGAGTCCCACAGATACGCAGTATTTT.

V is TRBV5-6 and J is TRBJ2-5; a weak D match, TRBD1 (5 bases). The germline V gene has CDR1 SGHDT and CDR2 YYEEEE. V was shortened by 1 base and J by 3 bases, with 13 bases between the two germline ends. This CDR3 region has 15 residues. The CDR3 DNA reads TGTGCCAGCAGCTTGCTCGACAGAAGTGAAGAGACCCAGTACTTC. Amino acid sequence: CASSLLDRSEETQYF.

The CDR3 reads CASSLGLAGVYEQYF. CDR3 DNA: TGTGCCAGCAGCTTAGGGCTAGCGGGAGTCTACGAGCAGTACTTC. The gene calls are TRBV7-9 and TRBJ2-7, with 10 bases matching TRBD2. V lost 1 base and J lost 3; bases outside the gene matches: 3. The CDR3 consists of 15 residues. The V gene's germline CDR1 is SEHNR and CDR2 FQNEAQ (reference sequence).

The CDR3 here is CAILAPHGYTF. The DNA of the CDR3 is TGTGCCATCTTGGCCCCGCATGGCTACACCTTC. The rearrangement uses TRBV12-3 or TRBV12-4 and TRBJ1-2, with D uncertain. This CDR3 region has 11 residues. Trimming left V 10 bases short and J 6 bases short, with 12 bases between.

The genes are TRBV2 and TRBJ2-1; 9 bases fit TRBD2. The CDR3 consists of 15 residues. J was trimmed by 5 bases and V by 7 bases; bases with no gene match: 9. Looked up from germline, CDR1 is SNHLY and CDR2 is FYNNEI. The CDR3 region is CASKAREGLHNEQFF. The CDR3, as DNA: TGTGCCAGCAAAGCGCGGGAGGGTCTGCACAATGAGCAGTTCTTC.

This sequence joins TRBV19 and TRBJ1-3; tentative D call: TRBD1 (5 bases). The ends were cut back, 0 bases at V and 6 bases at J, with 15 bases in the middle. The CDR3 spans 16 residues. Germline V lookup: CDR1 LNHDA, CDR2 SQIVND (reference sequence). DNA for the CDR3: TGTGCCAGTAGTATAGAACCCGGGACCGGGGTAAACACCATATATTTT. Encoded protein: CASSIEPGTGVNTIYF.

The genes are TRBV13 and TRBJ2-7, with a tentative D call TRBD1 (5 bases). V was trimmed by 2 bases and J by 6 bases, leaving 14 bases between them. Germline CDR1 and CDR2: PRHDT and FYEKMQ (reference sequence). There are 14 residues in the CDR3. DNA of the CDR3: TGTGCCAGCAGCTTACAGGGTCCCCACCGCGAGCAGTACTTC. Amino acid sequence: CASSLQGPHREQYF.

This clone was seen a few times. The chain joins TRBV6-5 to TRBJ1-1; D gene unclear. Looked up from germline, CDR1 is MNHEY and CDR2 is SVGAGI. V was shortened by 0 bases and J by 8 bases, with 13 bases between the two germline ends. This CDR3 has 14 amino acids. The CDR3, as DNA: TGTGCCAGCAGTTACTCGCGACAAGCCTCCGAAGCTTTCTTT. Residues: CASSYSRQASEAFF.

The chain recombines TRBV7-3 with TRBJ2-1, with D perhaps matching TRBD2 (5 bases). Trimming removed 1 base at V and 6 bases at J, with 10 bases between. Germline CDR1 is SGHTA and CDR2 is FQGTGA. The CDR3 runs to 14 residues. The DNA for the CDR3 is TGTGCCAGCAGCTTAAGGCCCGAGGGCAATGAGCAGTTCTTC. It encodes CASSLRPEGNEQFF.

The chain recombines TRBV27 with TRBJ1-4; no clear D. With 5 bases removed from V and 5 bases from J, the gap between germline ends came to 15 bases. The CDR3 extends over 15 amino acids. Per the germline V gene, CDR1 is MNHEY and CDR2 is SMNVEV (reference sequence). The CDR3 region is CASSITQLRNEKLFF. CDR3 in DNA: TGTGCCAGCAGTATCACTCAATTGAGGAATGAAAAACTGTTTTTT.

This clone was counted a single time. The chain carries TRBV15 and TRBJ1-5, with D perhaps TRBD1 (5 bases). Trimming took 5 bases from V and 2 from J, leaving 10 bases between them. Germline loops: CDR1 LNHNV, CDR2 YYDKDF (reference sequence). The CDR3 consists of 14 residues. The CDR3 sequence is CATSLKGGNQPQHF. CDR3 nucleotides: TGTGCCACCAGCCTTAAAGGGGGCAATCAGCCCCAGCATTTT.

The rearrangement links TRBV10-3 to TRBJ2-7; D remains ambiguous. Looked up from germline, CDR1 is ENHRY and CDR2 is SYGVKD. Trimming removed 6 bases from V and 6 bases from J, with 9 bases in between. The CDR3 has 11 residues. CDR3 DNA sequence: TGTGCCATCAGGATGGGCGGCGAGCAGTACTTC. It specifies CAIRMGGEQYF.

J is TRBJ1-5 and V is TRBV4-2; D not resolved. This CDR3 has 14 amino acids. The V gene lost 3 bases and the J gene lost 3 bases, with 9 bases spanning the gap. Germline CDR1 and CDR2: LGHNA and YNFKEQ. DNA for the CDR3: TGTGCCAGCAGCCAGACTAGGGCCAATCAGCCCCAGCATTTT. It translates to CASSQTRANQPQHF.